This T cell receptor beta chain was documented in a study of PD-1 blockade in classical Hodgkin lymphoma. Study-level findings and limits: Causes of the repertoire differences remain undefined, possibly disease activity or prior therapy. CD4+ TCR diversity, unlike CD8+, climbed significantly by C4D1. Patients starting nivolumab less than 1 year after ASCT had lower diversity and were excluded from later analyses.

The method was immunoSEQ multiplex PCR; TCRdb's version includes in-frame clones alone and lacks a portion of them. The table has 25,000 to 35,000 clones, under 70% seen once; the top ten hold 15%. In germline, CDR1 is SGHVS, CDR2 FQNEAQ. CDR3 length: 15 residues. Deletions cut 1 base from V and 4 bases from J, with 13 bases between. Concerning this clone: Its target is unknown. In the same sample, other DNA sequences code for this CDR3.

Relapse after autologous stem cell transplantation occurred in every patient, and brentuximab vedotin exposure varied. Under best response, outcomes were complete response, partial response or progressive disease. The chain links TRBV7-8 to TRBJ1-2; weak D call: TRBD1 (6 bases). Sequencing was performed on peripheral blood mononuclear cells (PBMCs), taken before the second cycle of nivolumab. The TCR comes from a human donor with classical Hodgkin lymphoma. The CDR3: CASSLGTASSYGYTF. The DNA of the CDR3 is TGTGCCAGCAGCTTAGGGACAGCCTCTAGCTATGGCTACACCTTC.